Each of the 18 T cell receptor beta chains below was sequenced from the same sample in a study of blood T cell repertoires in COVID-19 (dated by TCRdb to between 2020 and 2021). The protocol used for the library was the immunoSEQ multiplex PCR assay. Entries here come from immuneACCESS through TCRdb and include only in-frame sequences with V and J called. Some clones fail to appear in such tables; in the studies checked, an unresolved V gene covers under half of the shortfall, and the cause of the remainder is unknown. This sample comprises about 280,000 clones, approximately 89% of them detected only once. The ten largest clones take up 1.9% of the sample. Source material: PBMCs or T cells enriched from blood (not recorded which). These receptors were taken from a woman in her fifties or sixties who had recovered from COVID-19.

The J gene is TRBJ1-1, the V gene TRBV24-1, with 8 bases that match TRBD1. CDR1 and CDR2 (germline): KGHDR, SFDVKD. CDR3 length equals 15 residues. The V and J ends lost 7 bases and 4 bases, in that order; junction bases with no gene match: 10. The CDR3 sequence: CATRETGGGRTEAFF. In nucleotides, the CDR3 is TGTGCCACCAGGGAAACAGGGGGGGGGCGCACTGAAGCTTTCTTT.

This clone was seen once. CDR3 protein: CASSPPGQGDTQYF. The CDR3 DNA is TGTGCCAGCAGTCCTCCGGGACAGGGAGATACGCAGTATTTT. The V gene is TRBV25-1, the J gene TRBJ2-3, with 9 bases lining up with TRBD1. CDR1 and CDR2 from the germline V gene are MGHDK and SYGVNS. This CDR3 contains 14 residues. Trimming at V came to 5 bases and at J to 5 bases, leaving 5 bases not matched to a gene.

This chain uses TRBV5-8 with TRBJ2-5; possible D gene TRBD2, 6 bases. CDR1 is SGHTS and CDR2 is YDEGEE in the germline V gene. Trimming shortened V by 1 base and J by 4 bases, and 11 bases separated the two germline ends. CDR3 length equals 14 residues. Written as DNA, the CDR3 is TGTGCCAGCAGCTTGACAACGCGGGGAGAGACCCAGTACTTC. This sequence encodes CASSLTTRGETQYF.

Here the CDR3 DNA reads TGTGCCAGCAGCTTAGTTGTTGTGGGACAGGGAAAGAACTATGGCTACACCTTC. Its translation is CASSLVVVGQGKNYGYTF. The genes are TRBV7-8 and TRBJ1-2; TRBD1 matches 9 bases. Germline assignment: CDR1 SGHVS and CDR2 FQNEAQ. The CDR3 runs 18 residues. V lost 1 base and J lost 2; bases outside the gene matches: 11.

The V call is TRBV7-3, the J call TRBJ2-7; D is possibly TRBD2 (6 bases). Germline V CDR1 and CDR2: SGHTA, FQGTGA. V dropped 2 bases and J dropped 4 bases, with 9 bases sitting between them. The CDR3 runs to 13 residues. The CDR3 nucleotides read TGTGCCAGCAGCTTAGGGGGGATGTACGAGCAGTACTTC. This codes for CASSLGGMYEQYF.

In DNA, the CDR3 is TGTGCCAGCACCTCCCACAGGGGCCGAACTGAAGCTTTCTTT. Protein sequence: CASTSHRGRTEAFF. V and J are TRBV6-1 and TRBJ1-1; 7 nucleotides agree with TRBD1. J lost 5 bases, V lost 7 bases, and 10 bases had no gene match. CDR3 length: 14 residues. Germline V gene lookup returns CDR1 MNHNS and CDR2 SASEGT.

The rearrangement links TRBV4-2 to TRBJ2-5, with a tentative D call TRBD1 (5 bases). V lost 0 bases and J lost 1, with 9 bases in between. This CDR3 is built from 15 residues. Per the germline V gene, CDR1 is LGHNA and CDR2 is YNFKEQ. CDR3 sequence (DNA): TGTGCCAGCAGCCAAGAAGGGGCACTCCAAGAGACCCAGTACTTC. Its translation is CASSQEGALQETQYF.

This clone has a handful of counts. The chain uses TRBV18 and TRBJ1-5, with TRBD1 matching over 9 bases. V lost 6 bases to trimming and J lost 4 bases; unmatched junction nucleotides: 19. The CDR3 is 19 residues long. Germline CDR1 reads KGHSH; CDR2 reads LQKENI. The CDR3 nucleotides read TGTGCCAGCTCCCCCGGGACAGGGACCGTGGACCTCAATAATCAGCCCCAGCATTTT. It codes for CASSPGTGTVDLNNQPQHF.

This chain joins TRBV6-5 and TRBJ2-7; D perhaps matches TRBD2 (6 bases). Per the germline V gene, CDR1 is MNHEY and CDR2 is SVGAGI. The CDR3 runs 14 residues. The V gene lost 5 bases and the J gene lost 0 bases, with 11 bases spanning the gap. CDR3: CASSMRGSSYEQYF. The CDR3 DNA is TGTGCCAGCAGTATGCGGGGTAGCTCCTACGAGCAGTACTTC.

The gene calls are TRBV28 and TRBJ2-7; 8 bases are a match to TRBD1. The CDR3 length is 14 residues. The germline V gene encodes CDR1 MDHEN and CDR2 SYDVKM. J was trimmed by 3 bases and V by 4 bases; bases with no gene match: 5. The CDR3 is CASSSGQGFYEQYF. For the CDR3, the DNA is TGTGCCAGCAGTTCCGGACAGGGATTCTACGAGCAGTACTTC.

This chain links TRBV19 with TRBJ2-3, with D uncertain. The CDR3 loop spans 16 amino acids. Trimming shortened V by 6 bases and J by 2 bases, and 18 bases separated the two germline ends. CDR1 is LNHDA, CDR2 SQIVND, per germline (reference sequence). The DNA of the CDR3 is TGTGCCAGTAGGGGTGGGCGTCAGCCTCACACAGATACGCAGTATTTT. Translating it yields CASRGGRQPHTDTQYF.

DNA of the CDR3: TGTGCCACCAGTGATTTGGGCAGGGGGAAGTTCTTC. It translates to CATSDLGRGKFF. V and J are TRBV24-1 and TRBJ2-1; TRBD1 matches at 7 bases. CDR1 and CDR2 (germline): KGHDR, SFDVKD. After removal of 0 bases from V and 14 bases from J, the junction contained 3 bases not matched to a gene. This CDR3 comprises 12 residues.

The count of this clone is one. J is TRBJ2-7 and V is TRBV28; unclear D gene. The CDR3 consists of 13 residues. The V gene lost 3 bases and the J gene lost 1 base, with 7 bases spanning the gap. Germline values: CDR1 MDHEN, CDR2 SYDVKM. Here the CDR3 reads CASSFDTSYEQYF. CDR3 DNA sequence: TGTGCCAGCAGTTTCGACACGTCCTACGAGCAGTACTTC.

The rearrangement uses TRBV5-1 and TRBJ1-5; D gene ambiguous. Trimming removed 1 base from V and 2 bases from J, with 16 bases in between. CDR1 SGHRS and CDR2 YFSETQ come from the germline V gene. The CDR3 consists of 17 residues. CDR3 loop: CASSLTPSWGGNQPQHF. The CDR3 bases are TGCGCCAGCAGCTTGACGCCCTCATGGGGAGGCAATCAGCCCCAGCATTTT.

A note on this clone: Other DNA sequences in the same sample also yield this CDR3. The chain carries TRBV12-3 or TRBV12-4 and TRBJ1-5; D call uncertain. The CDR3 sequence is 12 residues long. V was trimmed by 4 bases and J by 2 bases, leaving 3 bases between them. The CDR3 reads CASSSGNQPQHF. Written as DNA, the CDR3 is TGTGCCAGCAGTTCGGGCAATCAGCCCCAGCATTTT.

This chain's CDR3 is CASSPRAGWAYEQYF. DNA of the CDR3: TGTGCCAGCAGCCCTCGAGCGGGATGGGCCTACGAGCAGTACTTC. The chain combines TRBV7-2 with TRBJ2-7, with 7 positions matching TRBD2. From germline, CDR1 is SGHTA and CDR2 FQGNSA. CDR3 length equals 15 residues. V dropped 5 bases and J dropped 2; count of bases not matched to a gene: 9.

This chain connects TRBV7-6 to TRBJ2-7; possibly TRBD2 for D (7 bases). V was pared by 5 bases and J by 2 bases, with 13 bases between. Germline CDR1 SGHVS, CDR2 FNYEAQ. There are 14 residues in the CDR3. CDR3 nucleotides: TGTGCCAGCAGCCTAACAGGGACTACCTACGAGCAGTACTTC. Its protein product is CASSLTGTTYEQYF. Using reference TRBV7-6 and TRBJ2-7 for the parts outside the CDR3, the full variable domain is GAGVSQSPRYKVTKRGQDVALRCDPISGHVSLYWYRQALGQGPEFLTYFNYEAQQDKSGLPNDRFSAERPEGSISTLTIQRTEQRDSAMYRCASSLTGTTYEQYFGPGTRLTVT.

J is TRBJ1-6 and V is TRBV18; D gene uncertain. CDR1 and CDR2 from the germline V gene are KGHSH and LQKENI. The length of the CDR3 is 15 residues. V shed 0 bases and J shed 14 bases, with 17 bases lying between them. CDR3 loop: CASSPPAGMPSALHF. The CDR3 bases are TGTGCCAGCTCACCACCAGCCGGGATGCCGTCTGCCCTCCACTTT.